The clone carrying this T cell receptor beta chain was recorded a few times. Its specificity is unknown. The data belong to a study of blood T cells in healthy people across ages. Study-wide findings and caveats: Conclusively comparing naive with antigen-experienced cells was impossible with unsorted PBMCs. Getting older went along with TCR beta diversity per million T cells dropping roughly linearly.

Individuals who donated were healthy Caucasians from Russia aged about 6 to 90. Next came a second PCR, run for about 6 to 12 cycles, which used a sample-barcoded 5' primer along with a J-beta primer mix. One entry per CDR3 protein results from TCRdb running MiXCR on the 5' RACE reads. The sample consists of around 1,100,000 distinct CDR3 sequences, roughly two fifths of them appearing once. Sequencing was carried out using blood. This sequence originates from a man aged 18 to 29 in good health.

The CDR3 region is CASSSFGDEQYF. CDR3 bases: TGTGCCAGCAGCTCCTTCGGTGACGAGCAGTACTTC. This chain uses TRBV7-9 with TRBJ2-7; D remains unclear. Trimming pared 4 bases from V and 5 bases from J, leaving 9 bases between. This CDR3 is 12 amino acids long. Germline CDR1 and CDR2: SEHNR and FQNEAQ (reference sequence).